The clone carrying this T cell receptor beta chain showed up many times. As yet, its antigen is unknown. This record belongs to a study of regulatory T cells in long-lasting Graves disease. The CDR3 spans 14 residues. In germline, CDR1 is MNHEY, CDR2 SMNVEV (reference sequence). The ends were cut back, 1 base at V and 0 bases at J, with 7 bases in the middle. Time point reported: newly diagnosed GD, antithyroid drugs for less than 3 months. RNA from PBMCs was the source of the TCR library. With EDTA tubes as the receptacles, approximately 8.2 milliliters of peripheral blood were drawn. Whole-study results and caveats: Among the persistent patients, 2,741 public clonotypes were shared, more than the approximately 960 shared among new patients. Persistent Graves' patients had lower TCR diversity than newly diagnosed ones. Persistent disease favored TRBV28, TRBJ1-2 and TRBJ2-5.

Building the TCR beta libraries relied on iRepertoire HTBI primers, and CDR3 regions underwent Arm-PCR. One entry per CDR3 protein, called by TCRdb with MiXCR from the multiplex PCR reads. The sample records a few hundred thousand distinct CDR3 sequences, roughly a fifth being singletons. The chain carries TRBV27 and TRBJ2-7; D not resolved. The sequencing used peripheral blood mononuclear cells (PBMCs), collected at new diagnosis, from a patient treated with antithyroid drugs. This TCR was recovered from a female donor with Graves disease. CDR3 protein: CASSLWGPSYEQYF. For the CDR3, the DNA is TGTGCCAGCAGTTTATGGGGTCCCTCCTACGAGCAGTACTTC.